Presented here are 18 T cell receptor beta chains from one specimen sequenced in a study of blood T cell repertoires in COVID-19. The assay was immunoSEQ multiplex PCR, and TCRdb's table has in-frame clones only and misses some. Altogether approximately 350,000 clones are present, roughly 89% being singletons, with the ten largest covering under 3.5%. The sample was peripheral blood. The receptors were sampled from a young woman who had recovered from COVID-19.

J is TRBJ2-1 and V is TRBV19, with a possible D match to TRBD1 (6 bases). The germline V gene encodes CDR1 LNHDA and CDR2 SQIVND (reference sequence). CDR3 length: 15 residues. V was pared by 6 bases and J by 4 bases, with 16 bases between. CDR3 bases: TGTGCCAGTAGCTCCGGGACACTAAGTTACAATGAGCAGTTCTTC. Translating gives CASSSGTLSYNEQFF.

This clone was counted once. The chain carries TRBV4-1 and TRBJ2-5; D possibly corresponds to TRBD1 (5 bases). V was pared by 0 bases and J by 2 bases, with 13 bases between. CDR3 size: 16 residues. CDR1 is MGHRA, CDR2 YSYEKL, per germline. CDR3 sequence (DNA): TGCGCCAGCAGCCAAGATCTGTTAAGGGGTCAAGAGACCCAGTACTTC. Amino acid sequence: CASSQDLLRGQETQYF.

V is TRBV11-3 and J is TRBJ1-2; the D gene is possibly TRBD1 (5 bases). Germline V gene sequence: CDR1 SGHNT, CDR2 YENEEA. The CDR3 runs 15 residues. V was clipped by 0 bases and J by 2 bases, with 10 bases between them. CDR3 in amino acids: CASSLDRAPNYGYTF. The DNA for the CDR3 is TGTGCCAGCAGCTTAGACAGGGCTCCAAACTATGGCTACACCTTC.

The chain carries TRBV2 and TRBJ1-2; D unresolved. The germline V gene encodes CDR1 SNHLY and CDR2 FYNNEI. Trimming took off 1 base at V and 3 bases at J, with 3 bases between the two ends. CDR3 length equals 12 residues. The CDR3 region is CASSEGDYGYTF. The CDR3 DNA sequence: TGTGCCAGCAGTGAAGGAGACTATGGCTACACCTTC.

The rearrangement joins TRBV11-2 to TRBJ2-1; TRBD1 might be the D (5 bases). The V gene lost 2 bases and the J gene lost 6 bases, with 8 bases spanning the gap. The CDR3 length is 13 residues. Germline V lookup: CDR1 SGHAT, CDR2 FQNNGV. The DNA for the CDR3 is TGTGCCAGCAGCTTAACAGGAACCAATGAGCAGTTCTTC. It encodes CASSLTGTNEQFF.

This chain joins TRBV7-9 and TRBJ2-1; maybe TRBD1 (5 bases). This CDR3 contains 15 residues. Deletions cut 1 base from V and 4 bases from J, with 11 bases between. Germline assignment: CDR1 SEHNR and CDR2 FQNEAQ (reference sequence). Here the CDR3 reads CASSLERQGYNEQFF. The CDR3 DNA follows: TGTGCCAGCAGCTTAGAGCGCCAGGGTTACAATGAGCAGTTCTTC.

The chain links TRBV5-1 to TRBJ2-1; D not certain. This CDR3 is built from 14 residues. Germline V gene lookup returns CDR1 SGHRS and CDR2 YFSETQ. With 0 bases removed from V and 5 bases from J, the gap between germline ends came to 9 bases. The CDR3 DNA is TGCGCCAGCAGCTTGGACGGGTATGACAATGAGCAGTTCTTC. Its protein product is CASSLDGYDNEQFF.

The J gene is TRBJ1-5, the V gene TRBV5-8; D is undetermined. The CDR3 extends over 13 amino acids. In germline, CDR1 is SGHTS, CDR2 YDEGEE. Trimming shortened V by 1 base and J by 0 bases, and 2 bases separated the two germline ends. Written as DNA, the CDR3 is TGTGCCAGCAGCTTGTATAGCAATCAGCCCCAGCATTTT. Translated: CASSLYSNQPQHF.

The J gene is TRBJ1-2, the V gene TRBV18; TRBD1 agrees at 7 bases. The germline V gene has CDR1 KGHSH and CDR2 LQKENI. The CDR3 consists of 18 residues. J gave up 4 bases and V 4 bases, and 18 bases lay outside the gene matches. The CDR3 DNA reads TGTGCCAGCTCACTGACCTTCGACGGACAGGTTCGAAGCTATGGCTACACCTTC. Its protein product is CASSLTFDGQVRSYGYTF.

V gene TRBV27 combines with J gene TRBJ2-1; tentative D call: TRBD2 (6 bases). The germline gives CDR1 MNHEY, CDR2 SMNVEV (reference sequence). The CDR3 length is 16 residues. Trimming left V 3 bases short and J 0 bases short, with 12 bases between. CDR3 residues: CASSLEAGSSYNEQFF. The CDR3 coding sequence is TGTGCCAGCAGTTTGGAAGCGGGCAGCTCCTACAATGAGCAGTTCTTC.

V and J are TRBV5-1 and TRBJ1-1, with D unclear. Germline CDR1 reads SGHRS; CDR2 reads YFSETQ. The CDR3 runs 13 residues. Trimming left V 6 bases short and J 4 bases short, with 13 bases between. The CDR3 sequence: CASKEESPTEAFF. CDR3 sequence (DNA): TGCGCCAGCAAAGAGGAGAGTCCCACTGAAGCTTTCTTT.

The J gene is TRBJ1-3, the V gene TRBV2; D unclear. V lost 8 bases and J 0 bases, leaving 11 bases between the germline ends. Per germline, CDR1 SNHLY and CDR2 FYNNEI. The CDR3 length is 14 residues. In DNA form, the CDR3 reads TGTGCCAGCGAGGGCTCCAGCTCTGGAAACACCATATATTTT. Protein sequence: CASEGSSSGNTIYF.

The genes are TRBV11-2 and TRBJ1-1; a possible D gene is TRBD1 (5 bases). V was cut by 5 bases and J by 0 bases, with 13 bases left in between. The length of the CDR3 is 15 residues. The germline V gene encodes CDR1 SGHAT and CDR2 FQNNGV. CDR3 in DNA: TGTGCCAGCAGCCCTCTGGCAGGGTTGAACACTGAAGCTTTCTTT. This encodes CASSPLAGLNTEAFF.

The V and J genes are TRBV11-3 and TRBJ2-2; possibly TRBD2 for D (5 bases). The germline V gene encodes CDR1 SGHNT and CDR2 YENEEA. The CDR3 spans 17 residues. Trimming took 1 base from V and 4 from J, leaving 16 bases between them. CDR3 sequence reads: CASSLGLHGEGTGELFF. The CDR3 DNA reads TGTGCCAGCAGCTTAGGTCTCCACGGGGAAGGCACCGGGGAGCTGTTTTTT.

The gene calls are TRBV3-1 (or the pseudogene TRBV3-2) and TRBJ2-7, with 7 bases lining up with TRBD2. V gave up 1 base and J gave up 2 bases; unmatched junction bases: 17. This CDR3 is built from 19 residues. The germline V gene encodes CDR1 LGHDT and CDR2 YNNKEL (reference sequence). The CDR3 loop is CASSQVGPPRLAAAYEQYV. CDR3 sequence (DNA): TGTGCCAGCAGCCAAGTTGGGCCCCCGCGACTAGCAGCCGCCTACGAGCAGTACGTC.

This rearrangement joins TRBV12-5 to TRBJ2-1; D unresolved. Germline V gene sequence: CDR1 LGHNT, CDR2 FRNRAP. V was pared by 2 bases and J by 8 bases, with 16 bases between. CDR3 length: 15 amino acids. As DNA, the CDR3 is TGTGCTAGTGGTTTGCTCCCCCTAAGAGCCGATGAGCAGTTCTTC. It encodes CASGLLPLRADEQFF.

Here the CDR3 DNA reads TGTGCCAGCTCACCGACAGCGTTCGAGGCAGAGCAGTTCTTC. Translation gives CASSPTAFEAEQFF. The rearrangement uses TRBV18 and TRBJ2-1, with D possibly TRBD1 on 5 matching bases. Deletions cut 3 bases from V and 10 bases from J, with 16 bases between. Germline CDR1 and CDR2: KGHSH and LQKENI. The CDR3 totals 14 residues. The full variable domain, with the rest looked up from reference TRBV18 and TRBJ2-1, is NAGVMQNPRHLVRRRGQEARLRCSPMKGHSHVYWYRQLPEEGLKFMVYLQKENIIDESGMPKERFSAEFPKEGPSILRIQQVVRGDSAAYFCASSPTAFEAEQFFGPGTRLTVL.

The rearrangement links TRBV3-1 (or the pseudogene TRBV3-2) to TRBJ2-5; D is possibly TRBD2 (7 bases). The CDR3 is 16 residues long. Looked up from germline, CDR1 is LGHDT and CDR2 is YNNKEL (reference sequence). Trimming removed 4 bases at V and 1 base at J, with 16 bases between. As DNA, the CDR3 is TGTGCCAGCAGCCCGAGGGGGGGGAGCATCCAAGAGACCCAGTACTTC. Protein sequence: CASSPRGGSIQETQYF.